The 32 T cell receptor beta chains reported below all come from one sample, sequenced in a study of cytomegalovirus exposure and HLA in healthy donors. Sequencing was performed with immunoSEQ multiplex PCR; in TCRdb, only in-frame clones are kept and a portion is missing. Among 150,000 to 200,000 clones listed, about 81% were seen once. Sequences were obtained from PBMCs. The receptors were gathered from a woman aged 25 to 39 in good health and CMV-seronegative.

Written as DNA, the CDR3 is TGCGCCAGCAGCCCAACGACAGGGGCCGTTAACACTGAAGCTTTCTTT. It encodes CASSPTTGAVNTEAFF. This rearrangement joins TRBV5-1 to TRBJ1-1; 8 positions agree with TRBD1. There are 16 residues in the CDR3. Germline CDR1 SGHRS, CDR2 YFSETQ. V shed 4 bases, J shed 2 bases, and the junction held 10 bases outside the gene matches. Looking up the rest from reference TRBV5-1 and TRBJ1-1 gives the full variable domain: KAGVTQTPRYLIKTRGQQVTLSCSPISGHRSVSWYQQTPGQGLQFLFEYFSETQRNKGNFPGRFSGRQFSNSRSEMNVSTLELGDSALYLCASSPTTGAVNTEAFFGQGTRLTVV.

CDR3 bases: TGCGCCAGCAGCCCCTCAGCGGGGGTAGAGACCCAGTACTTC. This codes for CASSPSAGVETQYF. V usage is TRBV5-1 and J usage is TRBJ2-5, with 8 bases that match TRBD2. This CDR3 is built from 14 residues. Trimming took 4 bases from V and 4 from J; bases not matched to a gene: 6. Germline V gene data show CDR1 as SGHRS and CDR2 as YFSETQ.

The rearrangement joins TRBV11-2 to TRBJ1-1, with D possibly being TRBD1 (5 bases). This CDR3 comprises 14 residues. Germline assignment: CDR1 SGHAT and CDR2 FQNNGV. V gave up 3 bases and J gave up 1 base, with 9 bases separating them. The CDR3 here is CASSLDGQNTEAFF. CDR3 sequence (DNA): TGTGCCAGCAGCTTGGATGGACAGAACACTGAAGCTTTCTTT.

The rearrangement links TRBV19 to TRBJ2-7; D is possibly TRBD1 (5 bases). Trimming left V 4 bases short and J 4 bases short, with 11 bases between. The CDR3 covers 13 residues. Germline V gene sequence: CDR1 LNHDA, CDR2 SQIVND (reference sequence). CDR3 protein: CASSTDTLYEQYF. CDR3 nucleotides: TGTGCCAGTAGTACGGACACGCTTTACGAGCAGTACTTC.

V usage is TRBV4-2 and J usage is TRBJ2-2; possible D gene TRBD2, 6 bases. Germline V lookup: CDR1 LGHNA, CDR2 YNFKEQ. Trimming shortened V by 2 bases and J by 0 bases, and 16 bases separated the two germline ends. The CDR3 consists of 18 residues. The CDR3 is CASSQKLLAYANTGELFF. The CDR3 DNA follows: TGTGCCAGCAGCCAAAAACTTCTAGCGTACGCGAACACCGGGGAGCTGTTTTTT.

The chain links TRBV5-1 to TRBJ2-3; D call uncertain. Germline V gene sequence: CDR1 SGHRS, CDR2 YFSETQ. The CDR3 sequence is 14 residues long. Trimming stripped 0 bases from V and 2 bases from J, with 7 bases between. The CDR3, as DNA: TGCGCCAGCAGCTTGGGGCAGAACACAGATACGCAGTATTTT. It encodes CASSLGQNTDTQYF.

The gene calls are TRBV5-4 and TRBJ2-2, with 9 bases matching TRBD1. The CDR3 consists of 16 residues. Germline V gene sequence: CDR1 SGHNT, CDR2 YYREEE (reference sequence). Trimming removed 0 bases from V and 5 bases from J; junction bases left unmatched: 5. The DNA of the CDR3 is TGTGCCAGCAGCTTGGTTCCGGGACAGGGTACCGGGGAGCTGTTTTTT. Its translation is CASSLVPGQGTGELFF.

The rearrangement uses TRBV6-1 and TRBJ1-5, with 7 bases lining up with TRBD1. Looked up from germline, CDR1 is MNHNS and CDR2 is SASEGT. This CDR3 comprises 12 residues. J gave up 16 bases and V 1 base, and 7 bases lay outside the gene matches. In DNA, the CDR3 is TGTGCCAGCAGTGAAGAGGACAGGTCCAAACATTTT. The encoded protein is CASSEEDRSKHF.

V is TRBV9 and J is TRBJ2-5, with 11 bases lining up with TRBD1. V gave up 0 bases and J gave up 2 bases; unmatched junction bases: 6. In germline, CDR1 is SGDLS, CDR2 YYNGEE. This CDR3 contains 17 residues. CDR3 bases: TGTGCCAGCAGCGTAGCTACGGGACAGGGGGTACAAGAGACCCAGTACTTC. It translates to CASSVATGQGVQETQYF.

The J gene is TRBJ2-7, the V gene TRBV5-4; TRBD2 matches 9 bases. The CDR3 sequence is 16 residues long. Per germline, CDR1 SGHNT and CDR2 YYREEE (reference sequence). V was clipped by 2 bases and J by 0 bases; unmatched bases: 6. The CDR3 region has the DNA TGTGCCAGCAGCTTAGGTACTAGCGGGCCCTCCTACGAGCAGTACTTC. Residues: CASSLGTSGPSYEQYF. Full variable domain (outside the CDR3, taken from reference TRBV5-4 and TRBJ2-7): ETGVTQSPTHLIKTRGQQVTLRCSSQSGHNTVSWYQQALGQGPQFIFQYYREEENGRGNFPPRFSGLQFPNYSSELNVNALELDDSALYLCASSLGTSGPSYEQYFGPGTRLTVT.

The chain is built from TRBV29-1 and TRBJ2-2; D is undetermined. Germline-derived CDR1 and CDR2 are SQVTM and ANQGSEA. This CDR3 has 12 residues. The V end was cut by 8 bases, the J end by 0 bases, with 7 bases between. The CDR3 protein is CSPGSNTGELFF. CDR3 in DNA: TGCAGCCCCGGGTCGAACACCGGGGAGCTGTTTTTT.

The chain's CDR3 is CASSHSRGLGYNNEQFF. As DNA, the CDR3 is TGTGCCAGCAGCCACTCCCGGGGACTAGGCTACAACAATGAGCAGTTCTTC. This chain joins TRBV4-2 and TRBJ2-1; TRBD2 agrees at 8 bases. Losses at the gene ends were 3 bases for V and 5 bases for J; bases not matched to a gene: 12. CDR3 length: 17 amino acids. The germline V gene encodes CDR1 LGHNA and CDR2 YNFKEQ.

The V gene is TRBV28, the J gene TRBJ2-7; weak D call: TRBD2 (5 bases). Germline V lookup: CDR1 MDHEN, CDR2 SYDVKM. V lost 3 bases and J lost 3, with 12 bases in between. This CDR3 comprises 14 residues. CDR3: CASSLGDRDYEQYF. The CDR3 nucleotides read TGTGCCAGCAGTTTGGGTGACCGGGACTACGAGCAGTACTTC.

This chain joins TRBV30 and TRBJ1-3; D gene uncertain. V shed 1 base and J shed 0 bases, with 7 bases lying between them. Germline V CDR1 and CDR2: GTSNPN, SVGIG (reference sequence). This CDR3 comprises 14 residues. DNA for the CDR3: TGTGCCTGGAGTGGGAGTTCCTCTGGAAACACCATATATTTT. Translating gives CAWSGSSSGNTIYF.

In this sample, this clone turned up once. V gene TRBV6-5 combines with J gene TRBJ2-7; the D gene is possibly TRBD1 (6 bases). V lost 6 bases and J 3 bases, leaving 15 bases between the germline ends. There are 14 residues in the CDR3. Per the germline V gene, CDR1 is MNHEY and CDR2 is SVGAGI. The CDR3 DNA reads TGTGCCAGCAGCCAAGTGACAGGTTACTACGAGCAGTACTTC. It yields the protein CASSQVTGYYEQYF.

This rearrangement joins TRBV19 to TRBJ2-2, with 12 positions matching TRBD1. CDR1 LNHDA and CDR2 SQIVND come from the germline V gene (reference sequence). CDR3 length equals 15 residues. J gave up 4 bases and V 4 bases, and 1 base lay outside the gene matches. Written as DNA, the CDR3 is TGTGCCAGTAGTACGGGACAGGGGGCCACCGGGGAGCTGTTTTTT. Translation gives CASSTGQGATGELFF.

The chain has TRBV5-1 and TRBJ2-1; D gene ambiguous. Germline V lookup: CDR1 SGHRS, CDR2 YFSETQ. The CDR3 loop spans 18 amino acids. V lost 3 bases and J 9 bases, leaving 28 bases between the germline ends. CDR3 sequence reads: CASSSTSRSERVLTEQFF. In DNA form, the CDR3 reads TGCGCCAGCAGCTCCACCTCGAGGAGCGAGAGAGTACTTACTGAGCAGTTCTTC. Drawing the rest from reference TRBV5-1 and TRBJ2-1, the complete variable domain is KAGVTQTPRYLIKTRGQQVTLSCSPISGHRSVSWYQQTPGQGLQFLFEYFSETQRNKGNFPGRFSGRQFSNSRSEMNVSTLELGDSALYLCASSSTSRSERVLTEQFFGPGTRLTVL.

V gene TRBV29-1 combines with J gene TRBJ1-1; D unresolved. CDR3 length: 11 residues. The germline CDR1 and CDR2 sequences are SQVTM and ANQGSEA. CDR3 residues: CSPVEGTEAFF. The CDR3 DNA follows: TGCAGTCCGGTGGAGGGAACTGAAGCTTTCTTT.

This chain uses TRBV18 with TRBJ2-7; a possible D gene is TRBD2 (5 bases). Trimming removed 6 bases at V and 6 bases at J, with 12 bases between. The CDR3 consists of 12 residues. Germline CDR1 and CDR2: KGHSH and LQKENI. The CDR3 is CASSLGDREQYF. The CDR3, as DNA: TGTGCCAGCTCGTTGGGAGATCGCGAGCAGTACTTC.

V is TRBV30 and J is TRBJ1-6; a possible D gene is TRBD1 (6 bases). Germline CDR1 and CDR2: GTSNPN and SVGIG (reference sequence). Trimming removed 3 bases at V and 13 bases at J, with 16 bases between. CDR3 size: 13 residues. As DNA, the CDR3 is TGTGCCTGGAGCCCCCAGGGGCCGCTCCCCCTCCACTTT. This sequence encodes CAWSPQGPLPLHF.

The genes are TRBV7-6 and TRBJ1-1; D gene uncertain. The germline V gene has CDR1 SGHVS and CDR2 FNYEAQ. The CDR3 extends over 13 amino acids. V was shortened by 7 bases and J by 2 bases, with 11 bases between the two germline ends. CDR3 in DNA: TGTGCCAGCAAAAGGAGGTCAAACACTGAAGCTTTCTTT. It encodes CASKRRSNTEAFF.

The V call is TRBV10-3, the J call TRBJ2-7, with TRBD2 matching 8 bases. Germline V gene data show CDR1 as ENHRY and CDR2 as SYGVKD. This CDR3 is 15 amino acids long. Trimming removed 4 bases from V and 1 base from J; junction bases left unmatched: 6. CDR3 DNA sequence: TGTGCCATCAGTGCGGGAGGGTCGAAGTCCTACGAGCAGTACTTC. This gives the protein CAISAGGSKSYEQYF.

The CDR3 nucleotides read TGTGCCAGCAGTTCCACAGGGTTGAGAGAGCAGTACTTC. It yields the protein CASSSTGLREQYF. The gene calls are TRBV2 and TRBJ2-7, with D perhaps matching TRBD1 (6 bases). The CDR3 extends over 13 amino acids. The germline gives CDR1 SNHLY, CDR2 FYNNEI. The V end lost 5 bases, the J end lost 7 bases, and 15 bases lay between the germline ends.

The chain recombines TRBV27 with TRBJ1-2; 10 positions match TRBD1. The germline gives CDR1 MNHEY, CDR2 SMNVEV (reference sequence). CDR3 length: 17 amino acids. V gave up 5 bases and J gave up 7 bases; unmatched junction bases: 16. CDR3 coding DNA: TGTGCCAGCAGTCCGGGACAGGGGAGGCCGGGATCACCTGGCTACACCTTC. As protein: CASSPGQGRPGSPGYTF.

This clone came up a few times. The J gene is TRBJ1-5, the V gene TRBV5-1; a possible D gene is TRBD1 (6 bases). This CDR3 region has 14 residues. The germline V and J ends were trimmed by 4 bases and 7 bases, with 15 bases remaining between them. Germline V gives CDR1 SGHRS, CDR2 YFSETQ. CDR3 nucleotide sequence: TGCGCCAGCAGCATACAATCAGGGGAACAGCCCCAGCATTTT. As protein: CASSIQSGEQPQHF.

For the CDR3, the DNA is TGTGCCAGCAGTGAAGTACAGATCTACGAGCAGTACTTC. It translates to CASSEVQIYEQYF. This chain links TRBV6-1 with TRBJ2-7; unclear D gene. The germline V and J ends were trimmed by 1 base and 3 bases, with 7 bases remaining between them. The CDR3 is made up of 13 amino acids. In germline, CDR1 is MNHNS, CDR2 SASEGT.

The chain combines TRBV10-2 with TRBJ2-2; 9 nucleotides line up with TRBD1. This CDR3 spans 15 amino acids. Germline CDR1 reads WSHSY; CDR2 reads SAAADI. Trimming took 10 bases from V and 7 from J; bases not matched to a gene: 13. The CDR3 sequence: CATKSGTGLGGELFF. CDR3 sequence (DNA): TGCGCCACCAAGAGCGGGACAGGGCTTGGCGGGGAGCTGTTTTTT.

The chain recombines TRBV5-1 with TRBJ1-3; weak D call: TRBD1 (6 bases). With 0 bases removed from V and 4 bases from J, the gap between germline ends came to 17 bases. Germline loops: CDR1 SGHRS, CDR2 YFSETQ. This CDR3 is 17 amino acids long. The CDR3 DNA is TGCGCCAGCAGCTTGGAGAGGGCAGGGGTCGGCGGAAACACCATATATTTT. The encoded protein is CASSLERAGVGGNTIYF.

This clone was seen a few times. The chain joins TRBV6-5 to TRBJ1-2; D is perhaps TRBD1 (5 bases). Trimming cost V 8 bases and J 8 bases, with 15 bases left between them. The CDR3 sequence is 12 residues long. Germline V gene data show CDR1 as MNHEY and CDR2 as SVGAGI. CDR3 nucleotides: TGTGCCAGCGGGGCGGGGACGAACGGCTACACCTTC. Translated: CASGAGTNGYTF.

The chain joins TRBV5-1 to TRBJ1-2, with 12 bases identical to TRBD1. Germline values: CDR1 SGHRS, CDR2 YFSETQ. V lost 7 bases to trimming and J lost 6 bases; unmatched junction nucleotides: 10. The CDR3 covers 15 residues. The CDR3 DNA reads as TGCGCCAGCGACTCTGGGACAGGGGGCCCTAATGGCTACACCTTC. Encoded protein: CASDSGTGGPNGYTF.

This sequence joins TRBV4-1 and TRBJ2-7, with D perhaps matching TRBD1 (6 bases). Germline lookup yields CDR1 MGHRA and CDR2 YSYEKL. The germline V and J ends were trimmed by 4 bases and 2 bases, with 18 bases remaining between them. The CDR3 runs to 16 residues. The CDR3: CASSLALGQLPYEQYF. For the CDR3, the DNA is TGCGCCAGCAGCCTTGCATTAGGACAGCTGCCCTACGAGCAGTACTTC.

CDR3 nucleotides: TGTGCCAGCCGTCCAGCGGGAGTAAGGGGTGAGACCCAGTACTTC. Protein sequence: CASRPAGVRGETQYF. This chain links TRBV2 with TRBJ2-5, with TRBD2 matching 8 bases. The CDR3 is made up of 15 amino acids. The V segment lost 8 bases and the J segment 5 bases; nucleotides outside the gene matches: 13. Germline-derived CDR1 and CDR2 are SNHLY and FYNNEI. The entire variable domain, with the rest obtained from reference TRBV2 and TRBJ2-5, is as follows: EPEVTQTPSHQVTQMGQEVILRCVPISNHLYFYWYRQILGQKVEFLVSFYNNEISEKSEIFDDQFSVERPDGSNFTLKIRSTKLEDSAMYFCASRPAGVRGETQYFGPGTRLLVL.